This TCR beta chain was sequenced in a study of PD-1 blockade in classical Hodgkin lymphoma. Study conclusions and caveats: The drivers behind the repertoire differences, possibly disease activity or prior therapy, remain undefined. Reported findings placed baseline TCR diversity lower in newly diagnosed patients (compared with healthy donors).

Clones were read by immunoSEQ multiplex PCR, and TCRdb kept only the in-frame ones, dropping some. The sample has over 15,000 clones; 92% are singletons. Note on this clone: Its antigen is not identified.

Time point indicated: newly diagnosed, previously untreated cHL patient sample. Thawed PBMCs yielded CD4+ T cells through magnetic negative selection. Comparator PBMCs were from newly diagnosed, untreated classical Hodgkin lymphoma. The V gene end was trimmed by 2 bases and the J gene end by 6 bases; junction bases not matched to a gene: 3. Germline V gene sequence: CDR1 MDHEN, CDR2 SYDVKM. The CDR3 loop spans 15 amino acids. This chain links TRBV28 with TRBJ2-4; 11 nucleotides match TRBD2. This receptor was identified in a human donor with classical Hodgkin lymphoma. What was sequenced was CD4+ T cells from blood. CDR3 residues: CASSLTGTSGNIQYF. DNA of the CDR3: TGTGCCAGCAGTTTAACCGGGACTAGCGGAAACATTCAGTACTTC.